Listed here is a single T cell receptor beta chain. Its antigen is still unknown. No base quality information exists; no much larger clone differs at one position. V and J lose 0 bases and 7 bases, and a span of 17 bases separates them. Spanning cysteine to phenylalanine, the CDR3 consists of 15 amino acids. Only the CDR3 region is kept as DNA, spanning 45 bases read in frame from base 1. The germline V gene gives CDR1 as SGHRS and CDR2 as YFSETQ. The immunoSEQ Assay, a bias-controlled multiplex PCR, was used to amplify TCRbeta CDR3 regions from genomic DNA. In the paper's pipeline: The number of nucleated cells in each sample was estimated by amplification of reference gene primers within the assay. To quantify the absolute abundance of each unique TCRbeta CDR3 rearrangement, sequence reads were collapsed and filtered. For each sample, productive Simpson clonality was calculated as the square root of Simpson's diversity index across productive rearrangements. TCRdb retrieved this table from immuneACCESS and kept in-frame rearrangements only. Not all clones are present; in checked studies, unresolved V genes account for under half, and no reason is known for the remainder. The D gene and trimming were derived from the DNA, and the V and J assignments and clone size from that table. A total of 150,000 to 200,000 clones appear in this sample, 75% to 90% of them only once. Less than 0.85% of the sample is taken by the ten largest.

The data are from a study of blood T cell repertoires in COVID-19 (TCRdb year 2020). A note on the overall study: The collaborator samples originated in the United States, Italy and Spain and spanned the acute and convalescent phases of COVID-19. The prospective study material was composed of cDNA or gDNA derived from T cells, B-cell-depleted T cells, or PBMCs. Deeply sampled blood TCRbeta repertoires from subjects exposed to, actively infected with, or recovered from COVID-19 were included in the dataset. The repertoires were released in a freely available public database meant as a resource for research on the immune response to SARS-CoV-2. Samples came from the ongoing ImmuneRACE study (first 160 participants) plus 1,254 subjects from 6 global collaborators. Nearly every sample came with metadata listing a de-identified subject ID, COVID-19 status, age in years and sex. Where available, HLA class I and class II types were taken from metadata supplied by the sample provider and were not determined by assay-based typing. Overall study outcomes, separate from this receptor: The amount of clinical and demographic metadata varied by source and participant and was provided uncurated.

Enrolling through a virtual design, the prospective study's participants ranged in age from about 18 to 89 years and lived across 24 United States geographic areas. To assign participants to cohorts, the prospective study relied on clinical history that participants themselves reported in a screening survey and a study questionnaire. Recovered participants in ImmuneRACE Cohort 3 were defined by two consecutive negative NP/OP PCR tests, clearance by a healthcare professional, or resolution of symptoms. In the prospective study, mobile phlebotomists collected whole blood, serum and a nasopharyngeal or oropharyngeal swab from each participant. Prospective study participants could optionally give additional blood draws and questionnaires over an approximately 2-month period. Blood samples from the prospective study were shipped frozen or at room temperature prior to DNA extraction.

The source material was PBMCs or T cells enriched from blood (not recorded which). The receptor chain draws on TRBV5-1 and TRBJ2-7; the D gene is perhaps TRBD2, on 5 matching bases. The source of this sequence is a woman aged 18-29 years who had recovered from COVID-19. The CDR3: CASSLDAGASREQYF. The sequence in DNA is TGCGCCAGCAGCTTGGATGCGGGTGCTTCCAGGGAGCAGTACTTC.